The 22 T cell receptor beta chains in this list originate from one sample, sequenced in a study of blood T cell repertoires in COVID-19. Libraries were prepared by immunoSEQ multiplex PCR; TCRdb keeps only in-frame clonotypes and omits some of them. The sample contains about 16,000 clones, roughly 89% of which appear only once. The source material was peripheral blood. The receptor source for this set is a man aged 60-69 years with acute or convalescent COVID-19.

The V call is TRBV5-1, the J call TRBJ2-3; 12 bases match TRBD2. Trimming took 3 bases from V and 1 from J; bases not matched to a gene: 3. CDR1 is SGHRS, CDR2 YFSETQ, per germline. The CDR3 is 16 amino acids. The CDR3 region has the DNA TGCGCCAGCAGCTCTAGCGGGGGGGCGCGCACAGATACGCAGTATTTT. Protein sequence: CASSSSGGARTDTQYF.

The CDR3, as DNA: TGTGCCAGCAGTTTCACTAGCGGGGGCACCTACGAGCAGTACTTC. It codes for CASSFTSGGTYEQYF. The chain combines TRBV28 with TRBJ2-7, with TRBD2 identical over 11 bases. J lost 2 bases, V lost 3 bases, and 3 bases had no gene match. This CDR3 comprises 15 residues. Germline-derived CDR1 and CDR2 are MDHEN and SYDVKM.

Comments on this clone: The sample contains more than one DNA sequence encoding this CDR3. The genes are TRBV27 and TRBJ1-4; 8 bases fit TRBD1. The CDR3 has 17 amino acids. The germline V gene encodes CDR1 MNHEY and CDR2 SMNVEV (reference sequence). The junction had 12 bases not matched to a gene; V was cut back by 6 bases and J by 3 bases. The CDR3 DNA sequence: TGTGCCAGCAGCCCAACAGGGGGGCGTTCGGCTAATGAAAAACTGTTTTTT. Translated: CASSPTGGRSANEKLFF.

This rearrangement joins TRBV29-1 to TRBJ1-5; D is perhaps TRBD1 (6 bases). The CDR3 contains 14 residues. The germline V gene encodes CDR1 SQVTM and CDR2 ANQGSEA. V was trimmed by 6 bases and J by 10 bases, leaving 22 bases between them. The chain's CDR3 is CSVGGPPSSSPQHF. The CDR3 DNA reads as TGCAGCGTAGGGGGTCCTCCATCCTCGAGCCCCCAGCATTTT. The full variable domain, its missing parts supplied by reference TRBV29-1 and TRBJ1-5, is SAVISQKPSRDICQRGTSLTIQCQVDSQVTMMFWYRQQPGQSLTLIATANQGSEATYESGFVIDKFPISRPNLTFSTLTVSNMSPEDSSIYLCSVGGPPSSSPQHFGDGTRLSIL.

The chain employs TRBV5-6 and TRBJ2-2, with D possibly being TRBD1 (6 bases). The germline CDR1 and CDR2 sequences are SGHDT and YYEEEE. The CDR3 has 17 amino acids. V lost 4 bases and J 0 bases, leaving 16 bases between the germline ends. In DNA, the CDR3 is TGTGCCAGCAGCCATGACAGGTCATCCCCGAACACCGGGGAGCTGTTTTTT. As protein: CASSHDRSSPNTGELFF.

The chain carries TRBV5-4 and TRBJ1-1, with 7 bases fitting TRBD1. The CDR3 consists of 20 residues. V dropped 0 bases and J dropped 2; count of bases not matched to a gene: 19. Germline-derived CDR1 and CDR2 are SGHNT and YYREEE (reference sequence). In DNA, the CDR3 is TGTGCCAGCAGCTTGGCCTACAGGGGCCAACTAAGAGTCCTAAACACTGAAGCTTTCTTT. Encoded protein: CASSLAYRGQLRVLNTEAFF. Looking up the rest from reference TRBV5-4 and TRBJ1-1 gives the full variable domain: ETGVTQSPTHLIKTRGQQVTLRCSSQSGHNTVSWYQQALGQGPQFIFQYYREEENGRGNFPPRFSGLQFPNYSSELNVNALELDDSALYLCASSLAYRGQLRVLNTEAFFGQGTRLTVV.

This clone showed up just once. The chain couples TRBV19 to TRBJ2-7; D unresolved. Trimming took off 6 bases at V and 2 bases at J, with 14 bases between the two ends. The CDR3 has 14 amino acids. CDR1 LNHDA and CDR2 SQIVND come from the germline V gene (reference sequence). The CDR3 loop reads CASSPESSTYEQYF. The DNA of the CDR3 is TGTGCCAGTAGCCCTGAATCGAGTACCTACGAGCAGTACTTC.

This clone appeared a few times. The chain couples TRBV11-2 to TRBJ2-7; D possibly corresponds to TRBD2 (6 bases). The CDR3 covers 13 residues. With 2 bases removed from V and 4 bases from J, the gap between germline ends came to 9 bases. Germline CDR1 and CDR2: SGHAT and FQNNGV. The CDR3: CASSLPGVYEQYF. DNA for the CDR3: TGTGCCAGCAGCTTACCGGGAGTGTACGAGCAGTACTTC.

The genes are TRBV6-5 and TRBJ2-1, with 8 nucleotides matching TRBD2. The CDR3 runs to 15 residues. Germline-derived CDR1 and CDR2 are MNHEY and SVGAGI. V trimming: 6 bases; J trimming: 7 bases; junction bases outside the gene matches: 11. In DNA, the CDR3 is TGTGCCAGCAGCGCGTGGATAGCGGGACGAAATGAGCAGTTCTTC. Protein sequence: CASSAWIAGRNEQFF.

CDR3 region: CASSKGSGGADTQYF. In nucleotides, the CDR3 is TGTGCCAGCAGTAAGGGTAGCGGGGGGGCAGATACGCAGTATTTT. This chain uses TRBV2 with TRBJ2-3, with 11 positions matching TRBD2. From germline, CDR1 is SNHLY and CDR2 FYNNEI. The J segment lost 4 bases and the V segment lost 5 bases, leaving 5 bases of the junction unmatched. The CDR3 extends over 15 amino acids.

The CDR3 protein is CATQDRGRENIQYF. CDR3 nucleotide sequence: TGTGCCACCCAGGACAGGGGGAGAGAAAACATTCAGTACTTC. V gene TRBV19 combines with J gene TRBJ2-4; TRBD1 agrees at 10 bases. This CDR3 has 14 residues. Trimming cost V 10 bases and J 5 bases; bases outside gene matches: 8. Germline V CDR1 and CDR2: LNHDA, SQIVND (reference sequence). Full variable domain (outside the CDR3, taken from reference TRBV19 and TRBJ2-4): DGGITQSPKYLFRKEGQNVTLSCEQNLNHDAMYWYRQDPGQGLRLIYYSQIVNDFQKGDIAEGYSVSREKKESFPLTVTSAQKNPTAFYLCATQDRGRENIQYFGAGTRLSVL.

The chain links TRBV15 to TRBJ1-1; tentatively, D is TRBD1 (5 bases). V gave up 3 bases and J gave up 0 bases, with 11 bases separating them. The germline CDR1 and CDR2 sequences are LNHNV and YYDKDF (reference sequence). CDR3 size: 15 residues. The CDR3 sequence is CATSRGGSVNTEAFF. The CDR3 region has the DNA TGTGCCACCAGCAGGGGGGGGAGTGTGAACACTGAAGCTTTCTTT.

The J gene is TRBJ1-3, the V gene TRBV9; TRBD1 aligns across 8 bases. The CDR3 runs 18 residues. Unmatched junction bases numbered 8, after V lost 0 bases and J lost 0 bases. Germline CDR1 SGDLS, CDR2 YYNGEE. The CDR3 DNA is TGTGCCAGCAGCGTAGGGGACAGGCGGCCGGGCTCTGGAAACACCATATATTTT. Residues: CASSVGDRRPGSGNTIYF.

This clone was counted once. The CDR3: CATSPAGGRGEKLFF. CDR3 sequence (DNA): TGTGCCACCTCACCCGCGGGGGGACGGGGTGAAAAACTGTTTTTT. V is TRBV6-5 and J is TRBJ1-4, with a tentative D call TRBD1 (5 bases). The CDR3 has 15 amino acids. From germline, CDR1 is MNHEY and CDR2 SVGAGI. V gave up 10 bases and J gave up 7 bases, with 22 bases separating them.

The chain uses TRBV3-1 (or the pseudogene TRBV3-2) and TRBJ1-3, with D hard to call. The CDR3 is 16 residues long. CDR1 LGHDT and CDR2 YNNKEL come from the germline V gene (reference sequence). Trimming left V 4 bases short and J 0 bases short, with 13 bases between. CDR3 sequence (DNA): TGTGCCAGCAGCCCCCCCTCGGTGCCCTCTGGAAACACCATATATTTT. Residues: CASSPPSVPSGNTIYF.

The V and J genes are TRBV6-1 and TRBJ1-6, with 9 bases identical to TRBD1. With 2 bases clipped from V and 7 bases from J, the junction kept 3 bases outside the gene matches. In germline, CDR1 is MNHNS, CDR2 SASEGT. The CDR3 sequence is 15 residues long. The CDR3 sequence is CASSEWGQGNSPLHF. In DNA form, the CDR3 reads TGTGCCAGCAGTGAATGGGGACAGGGAAATTCACCCCTCCACTTT.

The chain links TRBV4-1 to TRBJ2-7; 9 bases match TRBD1. V was pared by 1 base and J by 1 base, with 2 bases of the junction left unmatched. This CDR3 spans 15 amino acids. CDR1 is MGHRA, CDR2 YSYEKL, per germline. The CDR3 DNA reads TGCGCCAGCAGCCAAGCGGGACAGGGATCCTACGAGCAGTACTTC. It translates to CASSQAGQGSYEQYF.

This chain uses TRBV14 with TRBJ2-1; 7 bases agree with TRBD1. The CDR3 is made up of 15 amino acids. Germline-derived CDR1 and CDR2 are SGHDN and FVKESK. V trimming: 4 bases; J trimming: 1 base; junction bases outside the gene matches: 4. The DNA for the CDR3 is TGTGCCAGCAGCCCCCAGGGGGTGTCCTACAATGAGCAGTTCTTC. This codes for CASSPQGVSYNEQFF.

The CDR3 nucleotides are TGTGCCAGCAGCGTCGAGACAGGGGGAAACTATGGCTACACCTTC. It is translated as CASSVETGGNYGYTF. The V and J genes are TRBV9 and TRBJ1-2, with 9 bases identical to TRBD1. There are 15 residues in the CDR3. CDR1 is SGDLS and CDR2 is YYNGEE in the germline V gene. Germline trimming cut 2 bases from V and 2 bases from J; bases unmatched to any gene: 4. Filled out from reference TRBV9 and TRBJ1-2, the complete variable domain reads DSGVTQTPKHLITATGQRVTLRCSPRSGDLSVYWYQQSLDQGLQFLIQYYNGEERAKGNILERFSAQQFPDLHSELNLSSLELGDSALYFCASSVETGGNYGYTFGSGTRLTVV.

This clone has a single count. V and J are TRBV6-4 and TRBJ2-3; 13 positions match TRBD2. The V and J ends lost 2 bases and 2 bases, in that order; junction bases with no gene match: 1. Germline V lookup: CDR1 MRHNA, CDR2 SNTAGT. The length of the CDR3 is 16 residues. This CDR3 is CASSDTSGGATDTQYF. CDR3 nucleotides: TGTGCCAGCAGTGACACTAGCGGGGGGGCCACAGATACGCAGTATTTT.

A word on this clone: A junction boundary mismatches the germline segment, possibly from a read error. The J gene is TRBJ2-1, the V gene TRBV11-1; 10 nucleotides line up with TRBD2. The CDR3 length is 13 residues. Per germline, CDR1 SGHAT and CDR2 FQDESV (reference sequence). Here the CDR3 reads CASTLAGGNEQFF. As DNA, the CDR3 is TGTGCCAGCACCTTAGCGGGAGGTAATGAGCAGTTCTTC.

CDR3 coding DNA: TGTGCCAGCAGCTTTCGACTAGCGGGAATCAAGAACAATGAGCAGTTCTTC. Amino acid sequence: CASSFRLAGIKNNEQFF. The chain joins TRBV5-4 to TRBJ2-1, with 11 nucleotides matching TRBD2. Trimming took 2 bases from V and 5 from J; bases not matched to a gene: 9. The CDR3 length is 17 residues. Germline CDR1 is SGHNT and CDR2 is YYREEE (reference sequence).